The clone carrying this T cell receptor (beta chain) was recorded once. Its specificity is not known. The data stem from a study of T cell responses to AZD1222 COVID-19 vaccine. Background on the study: Pooling covered second doses at about 4 or about 12 weeks.

The method was immunoSEQ multiplex PCR; TCRdb's version includes in-frame clones alone and lacks a portion of them. This sample has 120,000 or so clones, with 89% found just once. This CDR3 has 19 amino acids. Per the germline V gene, CDR1 is MDHEN and CDR2 is SYDVKM. The ends lost 8 bases at V and 2 bases at J; junction bases unmatched: 17. Study conclusions and caveats: Donors skewed white British and female; clonal diversity was possibly underestimated. Two AZD1222 doses significantly raised spike-specific TCR breadth and depth over controls.

The specimen was peripheral blood, collected on day 0 of AZD1222 vaccination. The receptor comes from an adult in good health. J is TRBJ2-4 and V is TRBV28, with TRBD2 matching 11 bases. CDR3 nucleotide sequence: TGTGCCAGCCCCCCACCCGGACTAGCGGGCTCCGGGACCAAAAACATTCAGTACTTC. It translates to CASPPPGLAGSGTKNIQYF.